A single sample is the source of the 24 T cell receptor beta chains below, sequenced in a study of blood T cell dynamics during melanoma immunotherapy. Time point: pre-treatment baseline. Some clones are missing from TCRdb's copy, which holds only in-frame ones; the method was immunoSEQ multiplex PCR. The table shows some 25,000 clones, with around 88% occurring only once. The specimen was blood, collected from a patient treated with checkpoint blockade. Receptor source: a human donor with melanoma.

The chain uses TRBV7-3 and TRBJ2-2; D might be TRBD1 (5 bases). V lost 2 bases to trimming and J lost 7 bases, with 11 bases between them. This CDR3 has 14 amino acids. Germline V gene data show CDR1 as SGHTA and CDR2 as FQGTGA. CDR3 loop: CASSLLGQGGELFF. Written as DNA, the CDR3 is TGTGCCAGCAGCTTATTAGGTCAGGGCGGGGAGCTGTTTTTT.

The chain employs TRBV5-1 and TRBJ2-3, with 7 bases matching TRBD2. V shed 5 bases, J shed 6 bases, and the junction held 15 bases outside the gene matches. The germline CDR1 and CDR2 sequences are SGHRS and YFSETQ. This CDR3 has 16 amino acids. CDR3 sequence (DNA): TGCGCCAGCAGTTTCACGACTAGCAGTTTCTACGATACGCAGTATTTT. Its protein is CASSFTTSSFYDTQYF.

CDR3: CASSSYSRADLYEQYF. CDR3 nucleotides: TGTGCCAGCAGCTCTTATTCTAGGGCGGACCTTTACGAGCAGTACTTC. The chain links TRBV7-2 to TRBJ2-5; D unclear. The better agreement between TRBJ2-7 and the DNA end casts doubt on the J call. CDR1 is SGHTA and CDR2 is FQGNSA in the germline V gene. The CDR3 contains 16 residues.

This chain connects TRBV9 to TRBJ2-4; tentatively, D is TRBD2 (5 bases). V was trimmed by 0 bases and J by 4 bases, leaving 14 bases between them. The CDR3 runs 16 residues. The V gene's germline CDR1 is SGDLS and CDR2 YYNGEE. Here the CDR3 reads CASSVVLAGVKNIQYF. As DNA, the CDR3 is TGTGCCAGCAGCGTAGTGCTAGCCGGGGTTAAAAACATTCAGTACTTC.

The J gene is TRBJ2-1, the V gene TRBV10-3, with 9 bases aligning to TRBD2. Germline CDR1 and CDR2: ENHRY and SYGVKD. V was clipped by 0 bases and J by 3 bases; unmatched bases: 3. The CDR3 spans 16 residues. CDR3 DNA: TGTGCCATCAGTGAGTCGACAGCGGGAGGCTACAATGAGCAGTTCTTC. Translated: CAISESTAGGYNEQFF.

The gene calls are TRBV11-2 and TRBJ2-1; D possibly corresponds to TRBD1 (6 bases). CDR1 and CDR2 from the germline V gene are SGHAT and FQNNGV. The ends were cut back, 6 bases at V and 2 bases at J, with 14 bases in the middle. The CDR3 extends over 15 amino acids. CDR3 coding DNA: TGTGCCAGCAGTCGTACAGGGTCGGCCTACAATGAGCAGTTCTTC. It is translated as CASSRTGSAYNEQFF.

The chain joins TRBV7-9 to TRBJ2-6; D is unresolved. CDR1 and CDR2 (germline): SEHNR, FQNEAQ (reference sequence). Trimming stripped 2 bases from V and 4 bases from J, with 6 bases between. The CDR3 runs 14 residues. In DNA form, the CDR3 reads TGTGCCAGCAGCTTAACCTCAGGGGCCAACGTCCTGACTTTC. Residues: CASSLTSGANVLTF.

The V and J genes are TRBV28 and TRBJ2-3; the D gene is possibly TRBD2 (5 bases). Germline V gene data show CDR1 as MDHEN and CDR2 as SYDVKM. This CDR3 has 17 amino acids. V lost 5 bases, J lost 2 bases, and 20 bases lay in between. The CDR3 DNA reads TGTGCCAGCAGTCCGCCCGGTGTAGAGGGCTTCACAGATACGCAGTATTTT. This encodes CASSPPGVEGFTDTQYF.

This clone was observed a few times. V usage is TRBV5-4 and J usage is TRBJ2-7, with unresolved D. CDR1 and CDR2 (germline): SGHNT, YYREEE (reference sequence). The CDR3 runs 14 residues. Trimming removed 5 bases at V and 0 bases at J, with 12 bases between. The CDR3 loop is CASSPKVGSYEQYF. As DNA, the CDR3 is TGTGCCAGCAGTCCTAAGGTGGGCTCCTACGAGCAGTACTTC.

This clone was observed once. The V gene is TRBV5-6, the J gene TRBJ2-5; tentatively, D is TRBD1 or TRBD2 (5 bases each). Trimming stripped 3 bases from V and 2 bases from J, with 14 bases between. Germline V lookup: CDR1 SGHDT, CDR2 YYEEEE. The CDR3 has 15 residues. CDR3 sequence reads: CASSYLGTEQETQYF. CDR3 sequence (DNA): TGTGCCAGCAGCTATTTAGGGACGGAACAAGAGACCCAGTACTTC.

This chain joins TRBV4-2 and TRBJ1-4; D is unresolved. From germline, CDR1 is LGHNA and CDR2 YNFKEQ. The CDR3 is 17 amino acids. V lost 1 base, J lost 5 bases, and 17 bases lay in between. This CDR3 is CASSQVQTGLRNEKLFF. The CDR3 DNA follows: TGTGCCAGCAGCCAAGTACAAACCGGGCTCCGGAATGAAAAACTGTTTTTT.

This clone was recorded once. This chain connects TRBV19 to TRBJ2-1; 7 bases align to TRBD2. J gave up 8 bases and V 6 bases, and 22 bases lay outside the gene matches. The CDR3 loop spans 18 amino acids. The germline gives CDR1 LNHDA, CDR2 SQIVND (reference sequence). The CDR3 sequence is CASRIRDGGLGKGDEQFF. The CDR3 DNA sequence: TGTGCCAGTAGAATCCGGGACGGCGGACTAGGCAAAGGCGATGAGCAGTTCTTC.

CDR3 sequence reads: CASSFSGSTSYNEQFF. The CDR3 DNA reads TGCGCCAGCAGCTTTAGCGGGAGCACATCCTACAATGAGCAGTTCTTC. The V gene is TRBV5-1, the J gene TRBJ2-1; the match to TRBD2 covers 9 bases. Germline CDR1 is SGHRS and CDR2 is YFSETQ. V was clipped by 2 bases and J by 1 base; unmatched bases: 4. CDR3 length: 16 amino acids.

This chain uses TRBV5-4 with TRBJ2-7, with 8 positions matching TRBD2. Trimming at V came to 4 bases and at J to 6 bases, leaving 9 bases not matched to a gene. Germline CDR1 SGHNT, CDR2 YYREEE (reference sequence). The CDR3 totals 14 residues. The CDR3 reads CASSPPGRAGEQYF. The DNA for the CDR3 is TGTGCCAGCAGCCCTCCCGGGAGGGCCGGCGAGCAGTACTTC.

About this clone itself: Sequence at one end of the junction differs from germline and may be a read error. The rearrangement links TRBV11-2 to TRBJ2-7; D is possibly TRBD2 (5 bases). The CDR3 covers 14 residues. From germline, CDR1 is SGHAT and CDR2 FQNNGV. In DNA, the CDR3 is TGTGCCAGCAGCCTAGACGGCCGGAGGAACGAGCAGTACTTC. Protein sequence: CASSLDGRRNEQYF.

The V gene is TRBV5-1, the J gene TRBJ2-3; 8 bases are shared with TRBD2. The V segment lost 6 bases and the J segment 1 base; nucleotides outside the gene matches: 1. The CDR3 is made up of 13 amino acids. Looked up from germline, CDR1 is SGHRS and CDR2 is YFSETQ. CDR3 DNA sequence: TGCGCCAGCAATAGCGGGGGCACAGATACGCAGTATTTT. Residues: CASNSGGTDTQYF.

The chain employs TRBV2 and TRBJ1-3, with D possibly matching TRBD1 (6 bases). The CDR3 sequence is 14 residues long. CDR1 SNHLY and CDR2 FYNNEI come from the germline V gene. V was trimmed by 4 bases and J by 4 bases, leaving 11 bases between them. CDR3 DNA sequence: TGTGCCAGCAGTGGGACGGGGGCAGGAAACACCATATATTTT. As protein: CASSGTGAGNTIYF.

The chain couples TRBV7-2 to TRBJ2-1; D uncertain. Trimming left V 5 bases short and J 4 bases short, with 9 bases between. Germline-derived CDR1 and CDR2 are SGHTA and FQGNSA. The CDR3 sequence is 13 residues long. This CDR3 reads CASSPPPYNEQFF. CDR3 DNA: TGTGCCAGCAGCCCGCCGCCATACAATGAGCAGTTCTTC.

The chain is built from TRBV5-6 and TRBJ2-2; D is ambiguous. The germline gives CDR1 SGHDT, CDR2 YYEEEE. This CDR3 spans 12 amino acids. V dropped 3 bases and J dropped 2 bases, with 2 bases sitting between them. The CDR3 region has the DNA TGTGCCAGCAGCTCCAACACCGGGGAGCTGTTTTTT. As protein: CASSSNTGELFF.

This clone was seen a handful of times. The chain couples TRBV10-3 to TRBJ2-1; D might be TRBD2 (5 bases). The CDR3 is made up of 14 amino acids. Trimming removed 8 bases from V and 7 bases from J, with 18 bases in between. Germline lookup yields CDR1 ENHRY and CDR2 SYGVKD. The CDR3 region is CAIGRASGGNEQFF. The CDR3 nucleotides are TGTGCCATCGGCCGGGCCTCTGGAGGAAATGAGCAGTTCTTC.

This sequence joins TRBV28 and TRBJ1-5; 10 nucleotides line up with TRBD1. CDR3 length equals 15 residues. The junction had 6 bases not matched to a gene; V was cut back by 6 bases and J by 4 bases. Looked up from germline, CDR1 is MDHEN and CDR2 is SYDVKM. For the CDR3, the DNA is TGTGCCAGCAGCCTCCTGGGACAGGGGAATCAGCCCCAGCATTTT. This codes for CASSLLGQGNQPQHF.

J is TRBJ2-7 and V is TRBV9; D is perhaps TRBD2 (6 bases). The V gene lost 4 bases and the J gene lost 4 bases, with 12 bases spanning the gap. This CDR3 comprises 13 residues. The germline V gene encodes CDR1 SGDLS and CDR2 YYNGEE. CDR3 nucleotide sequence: TGTGCCAGCAGCCCGGGTGGGGGGTACGAGCAGTACTTC. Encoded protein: CASSPGGGYEQYF.

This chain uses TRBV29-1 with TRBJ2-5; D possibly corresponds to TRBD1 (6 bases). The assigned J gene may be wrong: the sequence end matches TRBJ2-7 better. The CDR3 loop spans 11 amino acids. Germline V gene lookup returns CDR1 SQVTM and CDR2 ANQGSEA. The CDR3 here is CSVRGGYEQYF. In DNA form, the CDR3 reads TGCAGCGTTAGAGGGGGCTACGAGCAGTACTTC.

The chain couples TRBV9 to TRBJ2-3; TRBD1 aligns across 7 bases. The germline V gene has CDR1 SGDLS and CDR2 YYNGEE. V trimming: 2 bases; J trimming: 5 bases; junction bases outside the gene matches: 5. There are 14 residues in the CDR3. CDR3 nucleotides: TGTGCCAGCAGCGTCAAGGGGGCGGGAGATACGCAGTATTTT. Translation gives CASSVKGAGDTQYF.